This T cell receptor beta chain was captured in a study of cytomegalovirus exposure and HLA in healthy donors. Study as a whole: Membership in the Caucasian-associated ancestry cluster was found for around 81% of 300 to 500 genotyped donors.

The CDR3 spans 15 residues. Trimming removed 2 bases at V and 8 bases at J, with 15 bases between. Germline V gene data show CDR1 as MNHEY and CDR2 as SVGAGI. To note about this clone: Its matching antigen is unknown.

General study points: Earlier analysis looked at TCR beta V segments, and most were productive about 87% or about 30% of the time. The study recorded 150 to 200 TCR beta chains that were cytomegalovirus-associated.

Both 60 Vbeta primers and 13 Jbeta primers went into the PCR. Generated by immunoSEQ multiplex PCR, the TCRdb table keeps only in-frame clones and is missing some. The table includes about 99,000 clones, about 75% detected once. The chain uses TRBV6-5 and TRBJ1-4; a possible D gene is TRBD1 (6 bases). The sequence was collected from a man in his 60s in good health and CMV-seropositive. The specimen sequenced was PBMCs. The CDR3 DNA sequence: TGTGCCAGCAGTTACGGGTCAGGGGAAGAAGAAAAACTGTTTTTT. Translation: CASSYGSGEEEKLFF.